This T cell receptor beta chain comes out of a study of response to subunit inactivated influenza vaccine. Broader study findings: It was suggested by the authors that few new T cells are recruited by each seasonal influenza vaccination.

CDR1 and CDR2 from the germline V gene are SGHTA and FQGNSA. CDR3 length: 16 amino acids. V was cut by 1 base and J by 0 bases, with 11 bases left in between. To note about this clonotype: Its antigen is unknown.

TCRdb reprocessed the RT-PCR reads with MiXCR, giving one entry per CDR3 protein. The data show 500,000 to 550,000 distinct CDR3 sequences, less than 25% seen once. This sample was also put to use in a study of T cells expressing NK-cell markers. That publication notes: The authors generated TCR beta cDNA through 5'RACE template switching with UMIs. Seven HCMV-seropositive donors and one seronegative donor made up the eight sequenced donors. These clonotypes, the leaders elsewhere, also led the CD3+CD56-NKG2C+ fraction in several donors.

This receptor was taken from a man over 45 who received an inactivated influenza vaccine. The rearrangement uses TRBV7-2 and TRBJ2-3, with D tentatively TRBD2 (6 bases). Here the sequenced sample was CD4+ T cells sorted from PBMCs, taken less than 13 days after vaccination. The CDR3 region is CASSLDGGRSTDTQYF. CDR3 nucleotide sequence: TGTGCCAGCAGCTTAGATGGGGGGAGGAGCACAGATACGCAGTATTTT. Filled out from reference TRBV7-2 and TRBJ2-3, the complete variable domain reads GAGVSQSPSNKVTEKGKDVELRCDPISGHTALYWYRQSLGQGLEFLIYFQGNSAPDKSGLPSDRFSAERTGGSVSTLTIQRTQQEDSAVYLCASSLDGGRSTDTQYFGPGTRLTVL.